Following are 21 T cell receptor beta chains from one sample sequenced in a study of T cell clonality in common variable immunodeficiency. Here immunoSEQ multiplex PCR was the method, and the copy in TCRdb shows in-frame clones only, minus some. There are around 40,000 clones in the sample, none observed a single time. The source material was peripheral blood mononuclear cells. The receptors stem from a person aged 18 to 70 in good health.

This clone was found a few times. Sequencing ends 3 residues short of the CDR3 end; the germline J gene provides the rest. The V call is TRBV7-9, the J call TRBJ1-2, with no clear D. The CDR3 has 13 residues. V shed 1 base and J shed 4 bases, with 7 bases lying between them. Germline V gives CDR1 SEHNR, CDR2 FQNEAQ (reference sequence). CDR3 bases read: TGTGCCAGCAGCTTAGGGGCTTTCTATGGC. Amino acids: CASSLGAFYG. The entire CDR3 reads CASSLGAFYGYTF.

This clone was counted many times. The read halts 3 residues ahead of the CDR3 end, with the missing end drawn from the germline J gene. The chain carries TRBV7-9 and TRBJ2-5; unclear D gene. V was trimmed by 5 bases and J by 2 bases, leaving 9 bases between them. The germline CDR1 and CDR2 sequences are SEHNR and FQNEAQ (reference sequence). This CDR3 spans 13 amino acids. The covered CDR3 bases are TGTGCCAGCAGCCCCACTCATCAAGAGACC. Encoded protein: CASSPTHQET. The CDR3 as a whole reads CASSPTHQETQYF.

This clone has ten or more counts. The sequence runs out 3 residues before the end of the CDR3; the remainder is reconstructed from the germline J gene. The chain has TRBV10-3 and TRBJ1-1; weak D call: TRBD1 (5 bases). The length of the CDR3 is 15 residues. V gave up 3 bases and J gave up 0 bases, with 11 bases separating them. The germline gives CDR1 ENHRY, CDR2 SYGVKD. CDR3 DNA, as far as it was read: TGTGCCATCAGTGATCTCCGGGGGATGAACACTGAA. Encoded protein: CAISDLRGMNTE. The entire CDR3 reads CAISDLRGMNTEAFF.

Remarks on this clone: The read comes to an end 3 residues before the CDR3 does, leaving the germline J gene to fill in the end. J is TRBJ2-1 and V is TRBV20-1, with D maybe TRBD2 (7 bases). V gave up 3 bases and J gave up 7 bases, with 22 bases separating them. This CDR3 is built from 16 residues. The germline CDR1 and CDR2 sequences are DFQATT and SNEGSKA (reference sequence). CDR3 sequence reads: CSARNPLAERGNEQFF. The CDR3 bases that were read are TGCAGTGCTAGGAACCCTCTAGCGGAAAGGGGGAATGAG.

This clone was seen only a few times. The part of the CDR3 DNA that was read is TGTGCCAGTAGTAGGGACTTTTATGAG. It encodes CASSRDFYE. The entire CDR3 sequence reads CASSRDFYEQFF. The V call is TRBV19, the J call TRBJ2-1, with a possible D match to TRBD2 (6 bases). Read data end 3 residues before the CDR3 end; the end is taken from the germline J gene. Germline assignment: CDR1 LNHDA and CDR2 SQIVND (reference sequence). The V and J ends lost 4 bases and 8 bases respectively, with 9 bases between them. This CDR3 is 12 amino acids long.

This clone was counted many times. The CDR3 here is CASSEPSGGALGYTF. The CDR3 bases that were read are TGTGCCAGCAGTGAACCCTCTGGGGGGGCGCTTGGC. The rearrangement uses TRBV6-1 and TRBJ1-2; D perhaps matches TRBD1 (6 bases). The missing CDR3 end, 3 residues past where the read stops, is filled in from the germline J gene. Germline V gene data show CDR1 as MNHNS and CDR2 as SASEGT. This CDR3 is 15 amino acids long. V lost 2 bases and J 7 bases, leaving 17 bases between the germline ends.

The sample holds many counts of this clone. CDR3 sequence reads: CASSPGTGGRNEQFF. CDR3 bases read: TGTGCCAGCAGTCCCGGGACAGGGGGTCGGAATGAG. The V gene is TRBV7-9, the J gene TRBJ2-1; 11 bases match TRBD1. The CDR3 extends 3 residues past the end of the read, so its final part is completed from the germline J gene. The CDR3 has 15 amino acids. Germline-derived CDR1 and CDR2 are SEHNR and FQNEAQ (reference sequence). J lost 7 bases, V lost 6 bases, and 8 bases had no gene match. The whole variable domain, remainder taken from reference TRBV7-9 and TRBJ2-1, is DTGVSQNPRHKITKRGQNVTFRCDPISEHNRLYWYRQTLGQGPEFLTYFQNEAQLEKSRLLSDRFSAERPKGSFSTLEIQRTEQGDSAMYLCASSPGTGGRNEQFFGPGTRLTVL.

This clone is medium-sized (0.01 to 0.1%) within its sample. The read gets to within 3 residues of the CDR3 end, and the germline J gene fills in the rest. The chain has TRBV9 and TRBJ2-7, with TRBD2 matching over 7 bases. In germline, CDR1 is SGDLS, CDR2 YYNGEE. Trimming at V came to 4 bases and at J to 4 bases, leaving 5 bases not matched to a gene. This CDR3 region has 13 residues. CDR3 amino acids: CASSLHGGYEQYF. The sequenced part of the CDR3 DNA is TGTGCCAGCAGCCTCCACGGGGGGTACGAG. Variable domain in full (rest from reference TRBV9 and TRBJ2-7): DSGVTQTPKHLITATGQRVTLRCSPRSGDLSVYWYQQSLDQGLQFLIQYYNGEERAKGNILERFSAQQFPDLHSELNLSSLELGDSALYFCASSLHGGYEQYFGPGTRLTVT.

As concerns this clone: Read data end 3 residues before the CDR3 end; the end is taken from the germline J gene. The genes are TRBV11-2 and TRBJ2-7; no firm D call. Germline values: CDR1 SGHAT, CDR2 FQNNGV. Trimming removed 1 base from V and 3 bases from J, with 10 bases in between. The CDR3 consists of 14 residues. CDR3 bases read: TGTGCCAGCAGCTTAGGTAGACAACACTACGAG. Protein: CASSLGRQHYE. The whole CDR3 sequence reads CASSLGRQHYEQYF. Full variable domain (rest looked up from reference TRBV11-2 and TRBJ2-7): EAGVAQSPRYKIIEKRQSVAFWCNPISGHATLYWYQQILGQGPKLLIQFQNNGVVDDSQLPKDRFSAERLKGVDSTLKIQPAKLEDSAVYLCASSLGRQHYEQYFGPGTRLTVT.

This clone was recorded many times. The read finishes 3 residues shy of the CDR3 end, and the germline J gene is used to complete it. The V and J genes are TRBV18 and TRBJ2-5; D gene ambiguous. Germline CDR1 reads KGHSH; CDR2 reads LQKENI. Trimming took 4 bases from V and 1 from J, leaving 10 bases between them. CDR3 size: 14 residues. Incomplete CDR3 DNA: TGTGCCAGCTCACTCCGGGTCAGCCAAGAGACC. Its translation: CASSLRVSQET. The entire CDR3 protein reads CASSLRVSQETQYF.

This clone was picked up many times. The read halts 3 residues ahead of the CDR3 end, with the missing end drawn from the germline J gene. The rearrangement uses TRBV7-9 and TRBJ1-4; 7 nucleotides align to TRBD1. This CDR3 is built from 14 residues. From germline, CDR1 is SEHNR and CDR2 FQNEAQ (reference sequence). V shed 5 bases, J shed 8 bases, and the junction held 8 bases outside the gene matches. CDR3: CASSKQGRFEKLFF. The part of the CDR3 DNA that was read is TGTGCCAGCAGCAAACAGGGGAGGTTCGAAAAA. Drawing the rest from reference TRBV7-9 and TRBJ1-4, the complete variable domain is DTGVSQNPRHKITKRGQNVTFRCDPISEHNRLYWYRQTLGQGPEFLTYFQNEAQLEKSRLLSDRFSAERPKGSFSTLEIQRTEQGDSAMYLCASSKQGRFEKLFFGSGTQLSVL.

The table lists this clone with many counts. The read is 3 residues too short to cover the CDR3 end, so that end is filled in from the germline J gene. The chain combines TRBV5-6 with TRBJ2-7; D gene unclear. Germline assignment: CDR1 SGHDT and CDR2 YYEEEE. CDR3 length: 13 residues. Trimming took 4 bases from V and 0 from J, leaving 8 bases between them. CDR3 DNA, as far as it was read: TGTGCCAGCAGCCGCGTCGACTCCTACGAG. Protein: CASSRVDSYE. The full CDR3 protein reads CASSRVDSYEQYF.

To note about this clone: The read finishes 3 residues shy of the CDR3 end, and the germline J gene is used to complete it. The chain joins TRBV19 to TRBJ2-3, with a tentative D call TRBD2 (6 bases). V shed 8 bases and J shed 3 bases, with 9 bases lying between them. In germline, CDR1 is LNHDA, CDR2 SQIVND (reference sequence). The CDR3 runs to 12 residues. Here the CDR3 reads CASRRATDTQYF. The sequenced CDR3 bases are TGTGCCAGTCGGAGGGCAACAGATACG. The whole variable domain, filled in from reference TRBV19 and TRBJ2-3, reads DGGITQSPKYLFRKEGQNVTLSCEQNLNHDAMYWYRQDPGQGLRLIYYSQIVNDFQKGDIAEGYSVSREKKESFPLTVTSAQKNPTAFYLCASRRATDTQYFGPGTRLTVL.

This clone was found many times. CDR3 loop: CASSEEGQPQHF. The part of the CDR3 DNA that was read is TGTGCCAGCAGCGAGGAGGGCCAGCCC. The chain uses TRBV11-2 and TRBJ1-5; D is unclear. The CDR3 end lies 3 residues beyond the end of the read and is filled in from the germline J gene. CDR3 length: 12 amino acids. Trimming took off 5 bases at V and 7 bases at J, with 9 bases between the two ends. Germline assignment: CDR1 SGHAT and CDR2 FQNNGV.

This clone showed up many times. The read ends 3 residues before the CDR3 terminus; that terminus is restored from the germline J gene. The V call is TRBV20-1, the J call TRBJ2-1, with 10 bases identical to TRBD2. The CDR3 covers 16 residues. The ends lost 1 base at V and 6 bases at J; junction bases unmatched: 9. The germline gives CDR1 DFQATT, CDR2 SNEGSKA (reference sequence). The CDR3 is CSARGQTSGLSNEQFF. The sequenced part of the CDR3 DNA is TGCAGTGCTAGAGGCCAGACTAGCGGGTTGAGCAATGAG.

There are many counts of this clone. Read data end 3 residues before the CDR3 end; the end is taken from the germline J gene. The rearrangement uses TRBV18 and TRBJ2-5; tentative D call: TRBD1 (5 bases). Trimming removed 2 bases at V and 5 bases at J, with 12 bases between. The CDR3 is made up of 14 amino acids. Germline CDR1 is KGHSH and CDR2 is LQKENI. The chain's CDR3 is CASSPKRGGETQYF. The DNA read from the CDR3 is TGTGCCAGCTCACCAAAAAGGGGTGGTGAGACC.

This clone appeared many times. An end of the junction differs from the germline gene, which may be a read error. The read terminates 3 residues before the CDR3 end, so the remaining end is supplied by the germline J gene. This chain connects TRBV7-2 to TRBJ1-5, with D uncertain. CDR3 length: 13 amino acids. From germline, CDR1 is SGHTA and CDR2 FQGNSA. The DNA read from the CDR3 is TGTGCCAGCAGCTTTTCTAGCAGTCAGCCC. Translation: CASSFSSSQP. The whole CDR3 reads CASSFSSSQPQHF.

In its sample, this clone was seen many times. The CDR3 end is not reached by the read, which stops 3 residues before it; the germline J gene fills it in. J is TRBJ1-5 and V is TRBV19; a possible D gene is TRBD1 (5 bases). V lost 9 bases, J lost 0 bases, and 12 bases lay in between. The CDR3 has 14 residues. Germline V gene lookup returns CDR1 LNHDA and CDR2 SQIVND (reference sequence). The CDR3 bases that were read are TGTGCCAGCTCATACCAGGGTAGCAATCAGCCC. Amino acids: CASSYQGSNQP. The full CDR3 is CASSYQGSNQPQHF.

Ten or more counts support this clone. The read terminates 3 residues before the CDR3 end, so the remaining end is supplied by the germline J gene. This chain uses TRBV5-1 with TRBJ2-3, with 10 bases fitting TRBD2. CDR3 size: 15 residues. Germline lookup yields CDR1 SGHRS and CDR2 YFSETQ. The V segment lost 3 bases and the J segment 3 bases; nucleotides outside the gene matches: 4. The CDR3 here is CASSSERGGTDTQYF. The sequenced part of the CDR3 DNA is TGCGCCAGCAGCTCCGAGCGGGGGGGAACAGATACG.

Ten or more counts support this clone. The CDR3 goes on 3 residues after the read ends, and that part is filled in from the germline J gene. The chain recombines TRBV6-4 with TRBJ1-1; 10 bases match TRBD1. The CDR3 sequence is 18 residues long. Germline V gene lookup returns CDR1 MRHNA and CDR2 SNTAGT. The trim removed 2 bases at V and 1 base at J, leaving 10 bases unmatched. CDR3 loop: CASSDRIRGTGANTEAFF. The CDR3 DNA, read in part, is TGTGCCAGCAGTGACCGTATTCGTGGGACAGGGGCGAACACTGAA.

This clone came up many times. The sequence runs out 3 residues before the end of the CDR3; the remainder is reconstructed from the germline J gene. The chain joins TRBV29-1 to TRBJ2-1, with D possibly matching TRBD1 (6 bases). Trimming shortened V by 6 bases and J by 5 bases, and 11 bases separated the two germline ends. The CDR3 consists of 12 residues. Per germline, CDR1 SQVTM and CDR2 ANQGSEA. The sequenced part of the CDR3 DNA is TGCAGCGTGACAGGTTTCGACAATGAG. Translating gives CSVTGFDNE. The whole CDR3 protein reads CSVTGFDNEQFF.